The text below deals with one T cell receptor (beta chain). Its antigen is undetermined. Possible read error: a much larger clone is one base away. The CDR3 is 14 amino acids. Prepared libraries of TCR beta cDNA carried unique molecular identifiers. Between roughly 1 and 10 million T cells gave rise to hundreds of thousands of cDNA molecules. TCRdb processed the PCR reads anew with MiXCR; each CDR3 protein has one entry. Of over 150,000 distinct CDR3 sequences in the sample, roughly 30% were seen once. This sample was included in a study of post-analysis software for immune sequencing data. Study-level results: F measure grouped same-batch samples tightly together. Normalized Chao1 diversity in multiple sclerosis patients fell significantly below that of controls. There were roughly 5 TRBV segments more frequent in patients than controls, and TRBV5-6, TRBV5-1 and TRBV20-1 were among them.

V usage is TRBV12-3 or TRBV12-4 and J usage is TRBJ2-4; either TRBD1 or TRBD2 may fit D (5 bases each). The DNA end is more similar to TRBJ2-7, so the J call may be wrong. Sequences were obtained from blood. The TCR was taken from a girl between 10 and 17 years old with multiple sclerosis. Here the CDR3 reads CASSRGAAAYEQYF. The CDR3 DNA reads TGTGCCAGCAGTAGGGGAGCAGCCGCCTACGAGCAGTACTTC.